This T cell receptor beta chain derives from a study of control samples from healthy donors and cancer patients. On this clone: Other DNA sequences in this specimen translate into the identical CDR3.

The table came from immunoSEQ multiplex PCR; TCRdb's copy has only in-frame clones and leaves some out. The sample holds about 100,000 clones; more than 90% are singletons and the top ten take around 3%. The receptor was derived from a human donor in good health. The donor label of this sample is uncertain. What was sequenced was blood.

CDR3 protein: CATSRDVAALSYGYTF. The CDR3 DNA is TGTGCCACCAGCAGAGATGTGGCAGCGCTAAGCTATGGCTACACCTTC. The gene calls are TRBV15 and TRBJ1-2, with D hard to call. V was pared by 0 bases and J by 4 bases, with 15 bases between. The CDR3 is 16 amino acids. In germline, CDR1 is LNHNV, CDR2 YYDKDF (reference sequence).